This entry describes one T cell receptor (beta chain). This receptor's antigen is unknown. Qualities for individual bases were not recorded, and no much larger clone is one base off. This sample is drawn from a study of somatic mutations in cytotoxic T cells in rheumatoid arthritis (dated by TCRdb to the late 2010s). Study-wide context: Peripheral blood (around 28 ml EDTA) was collected from patients immediately after diagnosis and before any treatment began. Some T-cell populations stained with V beta antibodies were sorted by flow on a FACSAria II or Sony SH800 to nearly 100% purity, with sorted V beta1+ cells additionally subjected to TCRB sequencing. Median age was essentially the same in the patient group and the control group. For 65 to 80 rheumatoid arthritis patients and 20 healthy controls, TCRB deep sequencing was carried out. Whether expanded CD8+ T-cell clones in untreated, newly diagnosed rheumatoid arthritis carry somatic mutations was the study question, and clonality was characterized with TCRB deep sequencing. Broader findings and caveats from the paper: CD8+ T-cell clonality in rheumatoid arthritis patients was not significantly different from that in age-matched healthy controls. It was unknown which antigens the expanded CD8+ clones targeted, and their absence from virus-specific databases did not exclude viral specificity. No adjustment for multiple comparisons was made for the slight TRBV07 underrepresentation in patients. In about an eighth of the 65 patients, more than 20% of CD8+ cells belonged to the largest CD8+ clone, while several identical CD8+ TCRB sequences were shared between blood and synovial fluid. An increase of CD8+ clonality with age was seen in patients (Spearman r of about 0.45) but not in healthy controls.

CD4+ and CD8+ cells were isolated by positive magnetic bead selection on an AutoMACS, and purity was checked by flow cytometry. Initial screening for clonal expansions relied on flow cytometry with a TCR V beta antibody panel, after which sorted CD8+ fractions underwent TCRB deep sequencing for characterization. Peripheral blood mononuclear cells were isolated by Ficoll-Paque PLUS density gradient separation. Using Nucleospin Tissue or Tissue XS kits, DNA was extracted from CD4-enriched, CD8-enriched or PBMC samples, with quantification by a Qubit 2.0 fluorometer. Including the terminal cysteine and phenylalanine, the CDR3 comprises 14 residues. The sequence is cut down to CDR3 DNA, 42 bases in frame from base 1. V is pared back by 7 bases and J by 2 bases, with 11 bases lying between the germline termini. Based on the germline V gene (reference sequence), the CDR1 and CDR2 sequences are LNHNV and YYDKDF.

Sequencing of TCRB CDR3 was done on genomic DNA with the immunoSEQ assay. Turning to the authors' computational methods: Published virus-specific TCRB sequences were compared with patient CD8+ clones larger than 1%, and only a few matches were found. The analyses included only productive TCRB rearrangements. Defining a clone by its unique TCRB CDR3 sequence, the study calculated clonality as a productive clonality index derived from Shannon entropy. Repertoire overlap for a pair of samples was computed from each clone's template counts relative to total templates per sample. Flow cytometry-measured V-gene usage correlated with V-gene usage from TCRB sequencing, with a Spearman r of 0.61. TCRdb obtained this table from immuneACCESS and retained in-frame rearrangements with V and J assigned. These tables miss some clones; where compared with another copy, unresolved V genes account for less than half of the shortfall, and the remainder is unexplained. The DNA gave D and trimming, while V, J and clone size come from that table. The sample yields about 23,000 clones; 80% to 90% were counted once. 3.8% of the sample rests with the top ten.

Input material: CD8+ T cells sorted from blood. The chain links TRBV15 with TRBJ2-2, with the D call perhaps TRBD1 or TRBD2, each one matching 5 bases. The source of this sequence is an adult with rheumatoid arthritis. The DNA sequence is given as TGTGCCACCAACTGGGACGGAAACACCGGGGAGCTGTTTTTT. The translation is CATNWDGNTGELFF. Supplemented by the reference TRBV15 and TRBJ2-2 proteins around the CDR3, the complete variable domain is DAMVIQNPRYQVTQFGKPVTLSCSQTLNHNVMYWYQQKSSQAPKLLFHYYDKDFNNEADTPDNFQSRRPNTSFCFLDIRSPGLGDTAMYLCATNWDGNTGELFFGEGSRLTVL.